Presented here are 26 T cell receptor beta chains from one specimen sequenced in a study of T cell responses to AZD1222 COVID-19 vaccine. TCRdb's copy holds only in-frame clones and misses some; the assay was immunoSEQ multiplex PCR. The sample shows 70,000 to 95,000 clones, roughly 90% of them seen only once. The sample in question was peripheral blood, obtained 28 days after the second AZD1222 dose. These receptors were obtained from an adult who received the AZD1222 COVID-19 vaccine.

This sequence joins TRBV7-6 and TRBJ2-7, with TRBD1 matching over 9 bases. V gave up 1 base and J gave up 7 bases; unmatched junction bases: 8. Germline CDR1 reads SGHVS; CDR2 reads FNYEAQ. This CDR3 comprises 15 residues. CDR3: CASSLGTGAPSEQYF. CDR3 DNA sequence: TGTGCCAGCAGCTTAGGGACAGGGGCCCCAAGTGAGCAGTACTTC. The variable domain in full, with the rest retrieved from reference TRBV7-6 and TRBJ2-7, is GAGVSQSPRYKVTKRGQDVALRCDPISGHVSLYWYRQALGQGPEFLTYFNYEAQQDKSGLPNDRFSAERPEGSISTLTIQRTEQRDSAMYRCASSLGTGAPSEQYFGPGTRLTVT.

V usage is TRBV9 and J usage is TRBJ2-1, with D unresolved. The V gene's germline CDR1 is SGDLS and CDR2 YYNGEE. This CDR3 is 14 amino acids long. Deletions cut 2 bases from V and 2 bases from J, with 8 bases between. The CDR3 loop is CASSVVAAYNEQFF. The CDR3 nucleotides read TGTGCCAGCAGCGTTGTGGCAGCCTACAATGAGCAGTTCTTC.

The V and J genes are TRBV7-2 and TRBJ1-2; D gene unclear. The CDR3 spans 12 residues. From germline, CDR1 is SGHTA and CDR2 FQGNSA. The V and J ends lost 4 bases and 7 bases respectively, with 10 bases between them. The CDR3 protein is CASSSRHGGYTF. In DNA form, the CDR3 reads TGTGCCAGCAGCTCTAGACATGGTGGCTACACCTTC.

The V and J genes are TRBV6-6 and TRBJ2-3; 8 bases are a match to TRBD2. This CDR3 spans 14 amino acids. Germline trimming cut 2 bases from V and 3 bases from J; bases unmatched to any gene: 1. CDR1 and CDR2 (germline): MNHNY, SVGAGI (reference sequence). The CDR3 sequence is CASSYGGRTDTQYF. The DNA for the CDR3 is TGTGCCAGCAGTTACGGCGGGAGGACAGATACGCAGTATTTT.

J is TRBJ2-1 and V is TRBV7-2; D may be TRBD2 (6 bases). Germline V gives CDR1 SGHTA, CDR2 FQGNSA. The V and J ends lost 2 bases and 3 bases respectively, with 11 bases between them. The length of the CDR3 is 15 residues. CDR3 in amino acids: CASSLLQGLYNEQFF. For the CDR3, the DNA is TGTGCCAGCAGCTTACTCCAGGGACTCTACAATGAGCAGTTCTTC.

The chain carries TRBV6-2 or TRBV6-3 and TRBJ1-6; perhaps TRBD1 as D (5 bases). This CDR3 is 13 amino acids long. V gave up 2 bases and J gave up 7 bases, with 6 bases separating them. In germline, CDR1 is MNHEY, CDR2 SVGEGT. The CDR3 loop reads CASSYDSNSPLHF. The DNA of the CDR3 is TGTGCCAGCAGTTACGACAGCAATTCACCCCTCCACTTT.

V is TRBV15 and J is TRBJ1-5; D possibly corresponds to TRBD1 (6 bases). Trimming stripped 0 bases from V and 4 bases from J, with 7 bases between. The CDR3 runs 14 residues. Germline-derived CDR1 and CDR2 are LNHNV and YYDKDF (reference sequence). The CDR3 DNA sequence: TGTGCCACCAGCAGAGAGAGGGGGAATCAGCCCCAGCATTTT. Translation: CATSRERGNQPQHF.

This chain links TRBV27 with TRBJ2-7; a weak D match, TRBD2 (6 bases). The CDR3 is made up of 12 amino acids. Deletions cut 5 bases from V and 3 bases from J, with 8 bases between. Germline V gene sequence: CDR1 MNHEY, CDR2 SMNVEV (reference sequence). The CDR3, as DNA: TGTGCCAGCAGTCCGGGACTCTACGAGCAGTACTTC. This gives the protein CASSPGLYEQYF.

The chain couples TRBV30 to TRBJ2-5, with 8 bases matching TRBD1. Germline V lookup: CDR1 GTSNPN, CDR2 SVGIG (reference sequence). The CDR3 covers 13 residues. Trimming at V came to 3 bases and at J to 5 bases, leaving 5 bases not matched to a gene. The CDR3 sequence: CAWSYQGAETQYF. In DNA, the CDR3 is TGTGCCTGGAGCTACCAGGGGGCTGAGACCCAGTACTTC.

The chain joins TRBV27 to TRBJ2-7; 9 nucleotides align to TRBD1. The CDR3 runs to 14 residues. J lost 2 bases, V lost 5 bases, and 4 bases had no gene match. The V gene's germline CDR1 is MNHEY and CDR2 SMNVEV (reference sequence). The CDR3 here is CASSGTGRAYEQYF. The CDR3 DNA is TGTGCCAGCAGTGGGACAGGGCGCGCCTACGAGCAGTACTTC.

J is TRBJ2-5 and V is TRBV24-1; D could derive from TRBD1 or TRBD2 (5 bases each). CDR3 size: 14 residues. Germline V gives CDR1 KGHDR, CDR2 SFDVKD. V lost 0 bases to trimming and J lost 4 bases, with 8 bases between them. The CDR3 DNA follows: TGTGCCACCAGTGATTTGGTCGGGACAGAGACCCAGTACTTC. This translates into CATSDLVGTETQYF.

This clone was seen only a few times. The CDR3 is CTTIPISYEQYF. Here the CDR3 DNA reads TGCACCACTATCCCAATCTCCTACGAGCAGTACTTC. The chain carries TRBV29-1 and TRBJ2-7; D gene ambiguous. The CDR3 runs 12 residues. Germline-derived CDR1 and CDR2 are SQVTM and ANQGSEA.

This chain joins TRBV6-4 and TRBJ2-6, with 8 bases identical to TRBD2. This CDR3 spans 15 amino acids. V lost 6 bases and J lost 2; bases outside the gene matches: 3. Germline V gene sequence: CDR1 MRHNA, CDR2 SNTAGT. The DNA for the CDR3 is TGTGCCAGCAGCTCGACTAGCGCTGGGGCCAACGTCCTGACTTTC. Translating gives CASSSTSAGANVLTF.

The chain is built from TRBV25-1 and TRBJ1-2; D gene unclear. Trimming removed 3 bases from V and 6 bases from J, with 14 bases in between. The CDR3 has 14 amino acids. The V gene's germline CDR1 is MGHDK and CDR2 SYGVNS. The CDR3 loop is CASSDRLTKHGYTF. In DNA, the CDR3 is TGTGCCAGCAGTGACCGCCTTACCAAGCATGGCTACACCTTC.

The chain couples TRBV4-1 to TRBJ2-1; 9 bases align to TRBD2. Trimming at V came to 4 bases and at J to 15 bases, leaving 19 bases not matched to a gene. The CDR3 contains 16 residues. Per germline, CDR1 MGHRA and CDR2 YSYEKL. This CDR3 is CASSPTPSGDTGPGFF. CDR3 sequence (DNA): TGCGCCAGCAGCCCCACACCTAGCGGGGACACGGGTCCTGGGTTCTTC.

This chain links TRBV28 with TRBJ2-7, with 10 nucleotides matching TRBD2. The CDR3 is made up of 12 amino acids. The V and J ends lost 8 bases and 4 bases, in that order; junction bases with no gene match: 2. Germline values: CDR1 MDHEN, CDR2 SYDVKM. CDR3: CASQREGYEQYF. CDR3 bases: TGTGCCAGCCAGCGGGAGGGGTACGAGCAGTACTTC.

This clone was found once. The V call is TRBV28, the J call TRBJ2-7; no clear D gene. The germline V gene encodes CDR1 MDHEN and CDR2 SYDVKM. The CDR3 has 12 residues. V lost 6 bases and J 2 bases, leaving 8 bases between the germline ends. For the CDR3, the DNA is TGTGCCAGCAGAGGACCGCCCTACGAGCAGTACTTC. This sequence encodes CASRGPPYEQYF.

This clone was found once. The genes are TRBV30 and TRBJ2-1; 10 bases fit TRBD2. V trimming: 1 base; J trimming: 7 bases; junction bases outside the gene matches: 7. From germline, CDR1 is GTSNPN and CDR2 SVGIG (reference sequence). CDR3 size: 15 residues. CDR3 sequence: CAWSGASGSLNEQFF. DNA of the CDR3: TGTGCCTGGAGTGGGGCTAGCGGGAGCCTTAATGAGCAGTTCTTC.

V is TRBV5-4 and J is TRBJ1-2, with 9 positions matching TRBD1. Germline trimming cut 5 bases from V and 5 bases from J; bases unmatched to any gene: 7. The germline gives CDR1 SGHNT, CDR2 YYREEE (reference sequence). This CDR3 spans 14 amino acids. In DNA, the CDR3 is TGTGCCAGCAGTCCGGACAGGGGCGGATATGGCTACACCTTC. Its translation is CASSPDRGGYGYTF.

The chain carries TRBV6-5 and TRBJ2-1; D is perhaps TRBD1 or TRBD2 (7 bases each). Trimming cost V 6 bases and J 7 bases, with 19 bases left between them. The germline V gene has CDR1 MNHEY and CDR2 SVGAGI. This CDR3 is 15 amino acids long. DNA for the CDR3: TGTGCCAGCAGCCTTAGGGAGGGGGCTAATAATGAGCAGTTCTTC. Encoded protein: CASSLREGANNEQFF.

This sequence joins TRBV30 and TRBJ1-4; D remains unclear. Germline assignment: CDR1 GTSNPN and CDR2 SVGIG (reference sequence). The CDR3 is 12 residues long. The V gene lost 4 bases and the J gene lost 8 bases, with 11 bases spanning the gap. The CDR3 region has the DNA TGTGCCTGGAAGGCAGGCGGAGAAAAACTGTTTTTT. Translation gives CAWKAGGEKLFF.

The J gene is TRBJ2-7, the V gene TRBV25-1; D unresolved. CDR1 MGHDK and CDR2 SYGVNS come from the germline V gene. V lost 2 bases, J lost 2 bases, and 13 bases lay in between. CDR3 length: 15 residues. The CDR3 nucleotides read TGTGCCAGCAGTGAACTCGGCCAGGATACCTACGAGCAGTACTTC. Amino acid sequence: CASSELGQDTYEQYF.

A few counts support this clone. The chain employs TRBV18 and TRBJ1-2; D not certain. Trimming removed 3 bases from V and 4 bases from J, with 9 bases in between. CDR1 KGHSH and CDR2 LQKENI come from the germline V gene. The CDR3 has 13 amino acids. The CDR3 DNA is TGTGCCAGCTCACCGGGATCCGTCTATGGCTACACCTTC. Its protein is CASSPGSVYGYTF.

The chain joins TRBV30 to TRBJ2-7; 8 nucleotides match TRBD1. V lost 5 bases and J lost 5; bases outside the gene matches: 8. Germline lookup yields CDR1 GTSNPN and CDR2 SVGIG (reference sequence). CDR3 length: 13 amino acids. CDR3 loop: CAWDGQGGHEQYF. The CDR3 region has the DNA TGTGCCTGGGACGGACAGGGAGGCCACGAGCAGTACTTC.

CDR3 sequence (DNA): TGCGCCAGCAGTGAGCTGGGGGGCCGCAATGAGCAGTTCTTC. Translated: CASSELGGRNEQFF. J is TRBJ2-1 and V is TRBV10-1; D is tentatively TRBD1 or TRBD2 (6 bases each). There are 14 residues in the CDR3. Germline V gives CDR1 WNHNN, CDR2 SYGVQD (reference sequence). Trimming left V 2 bases short and J 6 bases short, with 11 bases between.

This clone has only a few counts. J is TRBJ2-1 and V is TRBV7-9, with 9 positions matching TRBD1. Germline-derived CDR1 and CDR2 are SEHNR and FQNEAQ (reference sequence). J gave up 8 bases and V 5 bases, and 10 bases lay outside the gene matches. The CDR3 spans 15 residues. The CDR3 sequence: CASSPKIRQGDEQFF. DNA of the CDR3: TGTGCCAGCAGCCCAAAAATAAGACAGGGGGATGAGCAGTTCTTC.